These 24 T cell receptor beta chains were sequenced from one sample in a study of control samples from healthy donors and cancer patients. TCRdb keeps only in-frame clones here, not all; method: immunoSEQ multiplex PCR. This sample has roughly 45,000 clones, with 70% to 90% found just once. What was sequenced was PBMCs. Source of these receptors: a woman aged 45-59 years with lung cancer.

This clone was counted a few times. V is TRBV9 and J is TRBJ1-1, with 9 bases that match TRBD1. The V gene's germline CDR1 is SGDLS and CDR2 YYNGEE. The CDR3 spans 15 residues. The V gene end was trimmed by 4 bases and the J gene end by 0 bases; junction bases not matched to a gene: 4. CDR3 nucleotide sequence: TGTGCCAGCAGCCCCAGGACAGGGGTGAACACTGAAGCTTTCTTT. As protein: CASSPRTGVNTEAFF.

The chain recombines TRBV5-1 with TRBJ2-2; 9 positions match TRBD1. Germline loops: CDR1 SGHRS, CDR2 YFSETQ. The V segment lost 0 bases and the J segment 1 base; nucleotides outside the gene matches: 1. The CDR3 length is 16 residues. CDR3 DNA: TGCGCCAGCAGCTTGGTGGGACAGGGGAACACCGGGGAGCTGTTTTTT. This sequence encodes CASSLVGQGNTGELFF.

The CDR3 DNA sequence: TGTGCCAGCAGGGTTCGGGGGACCACCTACGAGCAGTACTTC. This encodes CASRVRGTTYEQYF. The V call is TRBV5-6, the J call TRBJ2-7; the D gene is possibly TRBD2 (6 bases). Trimming cost V 5 bases and J 2 bases, with 14 bases left between them. CDR1 and CDR2 (germline): SGHDT, YYEEEE. This CDR3 is 14 amino acids long.

The chain employs TRBV7-8 and TRBJ1-1; D possibly corresponds to TRBD1 (6 bases). The CDR3 runs to 14 residues. Germline-derived CDR1 and CDR2 are SGHVS and FQNEAQ. Deletions cut 7 bases from V and 3 bases from J, with 15 bases between. The CDR3 DNA sequence: TGTGCCAGCAATTTAGGACAGCAGTACACTGAAGCTTTCTTT. It yields the protein CASNLGQQYTEAFF.

This chain connects TRBV19 to TRBJ1-6; TRBD1 matches at 7 bases. V shed 5 bases, J shed 8 bases, and the junction held 6 bases outside the gene matches. The CDR3 is 14 residues long. Germline values: CDR1 LNHDA, CDR2 SQIVND (reference sequence). This CDR3 is CASSATGYDSPLHF. CDR3 DNA: TGTGCCAGTAGTGCGACAGGGTACGATTCACCCCTCCACTTT.

This chain's CDR3 is CASSDGTGARADTQYF. CDR3 sequence (DNA): TGTGCCAGCAGCGATGGGACAGGGGCACGGGCAGATACGCAGTATTTT. The chain employs TRBV7-2 and TRBJ2-3; 10 nucleotides match TRBD1. From germline, CDR1 is SGHTA and CDR2 FQGNSA. The trim removed 5 bases at V and 4 bases at J, leaving 9 bases unmatched. There are 16 residues in the CDR3.

The chain recombines TRBV29-1 with TRBJ1-2; weak D call: TRBD1 (6 bases). CDR3 size: 16 residues. V lost 1 base to trimming and J lost 4 bases, with 19 bases between them. Germline V lookup: CDR1 SQVTM, CDR2 ANQGSEA. CDR3 loop: CSVEAGPDRSSYGYTF. The CDR3 DNA is TGCAGCGTTGAAGCCGGACCAGACAGGTCAAGCTATGGCTACACCTTC.

V gene TRBV3-1 (or the pseudogene TRBV3-2) combines with J gene TRBJ2-7; possibly TRBD2 for D (5 bases). The V end was cut by 4 bases, the J end by 7 bases, with 11 bases between. The CDR3 loop spans 12 amino acids. CDR1 is LGHDT, CDR2 YNNKEL, per germline (reference sequence). The CDR3 loop is CASSLLTGEQYF. CDR3 nucleotides: TGTGCCAGCAGCCTTTTGACGGGGGAGCAGTACTTC.

In this sample, this clone turned up a few times. This chain connects TRBV28 to TRBJ1-5; D uncertain. The CDR3 has 16 residues. Germline V gene data show CDR1 as MDHEN and CDR2 as SYDVKM. Trimming removed 3 bases at V and 0 bases at J, with 12 bases between. The CDR3 loop is CASSFTRTSSNQPQHF. CDR3 nucleotide sequence: TGTGCCAGCAGTTTCACGCGGACTTCTAGCAATCAGCCCCAGCATTTT.

This clone was detected once. V and J are TRBV18 and TRBJ2-7; D tentatively fits TRBD1 or TRBD2 (5 bases each). Germline lookup yields CDR1 KGHSH and CDR2 LQKENI. Trimming cost V 6 bases and J 6 bases, with 24 bases left between them. CDR3 length equals 16 residues. In DNA, the CDR3 is TGTGCCAGCTCCCCTACCGGGACCTCCTCCTCCGGCGAGCAGTACTTC. Protein: CASSPTGTSSSGEQYF.

A few counts support this clone. This chain joins TRBV27 and TRBJ2-1; perhaps TRBD2 as D (7 bases). The germline V gene encodes CDR1 MNHEY and CDR2 SMNVEV (reference sequence). The CDR3 loop spans 16 amino acids. With 2 bases removed from V and 0 bases from J, the gap between germline ends came to 11 bases. CDR3: CASSLDAGASYNEQFF. The CDR3 bases are TGTGCCAGCAGTTTAGATGCGGGGGCCTCCTACAATGAGCAGTTCTTC.

The chain links TRBV4-2 to TRBJ2-2; 9 bases align to TRBD1. Germline assignment: CDR1 LGHNA and CDR2 YNFKEQ. After removal of 1 base from V and 4 bases from J, the junction contained 4 bases not matched to a gene. The CDR3 extends over 16 amino acids. The CDR3 reads CASSQVLDRGTGELFF. Written as DNA, the CDR3 is TGTGCCAGCAGCCAAGTCTTGGACAGGGGCACCGGGGAGCTGTTTTTT.

This chain uses TRBV19 with TRBJ1-5; 9 nucleotides match TRBD1. With V trimmed by 9 bases and J by 3 bases, 12 bases remained unmatched. CDR3 length equals 16 residues. CDR1 and CDR2 from the germline V gene are LNHDA and SQIVND (reference sequence). CDR3 DNA: TGTGCCAGCCAAACCGCCGGGACAGGGTCCAATCAGCCCCAGCATTTT. Translation: CASQTAGTGSNQPQHF.

As DNA, the CDR3 is TGTGCCAGCAGCCTTGGACAGCCTGGGGCCAACGTCCTGACTTTC. It yields the protein CASSLGQPGANVLTF. The chain links TRBV7-7 to TRBJ2-6; a possible D gene is TRBD1 (6 bases). Germline V CDR1 and CDR2: SSHAT, FNYEAQ (reference sequence). V lost 5 bases, J lost 2 bases, and 10 bases lay in between. The CDR3 runs to 15 residues.

V is TRBV14 and J is TRBJ2-2; 7 bases are a match to TRBD1. The germline gives CDR1 SGHDN, CDR2 FVKESK. Trimming cost V 4 bases and J 0 bases; bases outside gene matches: 5. The CDR3 covers 16 residues. Here the CDR3 DNA reads TGTGCCAGCAGCCGGCCCGGGACAGCGAACACCGGGGAGCTGTTTTTT. It translates to CASSRPGTANTGELFF.

The chain is built from TRBV6-5 and TRBJ2-5; D is unresolved. The V end lost 6 bases, the J end lost 2 bases, and 10 bases lay between the germline ends. Germline values: CDR1 MNHEY, CDR2 SVGAGI. The CDR3 totals 13 residues. In DNA form, the CDR3 reads TGTGCCAGCAGCGGCTCTTCACAAGAGACCCAGTACTTC. Protein: CASSGSSQETQYF.

The genes are TRBV7-3 and TRBJ1-2; 11 positions match TRBD1. Per the germline V gene, CDR1 is SGHTA and CDR2 is FQGTGA. With 1 base clipped from V and 8 bases from J, the junction kept 3 bases outside the gene matches. CDR3 length equals 14 residues. DNA of the CDR3: TGTGCCAGCAGCTTAATCGGGACAGGGGGAGGCTACACCTTC. Its translation is CASSLIGTGGGYTF.

The J gene is TRBJ1-2, the V gene TRBV27; D remains ambiguous. The CDR3 covers 14 residues. Per germline, CDR1 MNHEY and CDR2 SMNVEV (reference sequence). Trimming took off 5 bases at V and 0 bases at J, with 10 bases between the two ends. The CDR3 DNA sequence: TGTGCCAGCAGTCCCTCGACAACTAACTATGGCTACACCTTC. Its translation: CASSPSTTNYGYTF.

The chain links TRBV11-3 to TRBJ2-7; 8 nucleotides match TRBD1. The J segment lost 3 bases and the V segment lost 5 bases, leaving 6 bases of the junction unmatched. Per the germline V gene, CDR1 is SGHNT and CDR2 is YENEEA. This CDR3 is built from 14 residues. Written as DNA, the CDR3 is TGTGCCAGCAGCCCGGACAGGGCGATCTACGAGCAGTACTTC. It translates to CASSPDRAIYEQYF.

The chain combines TRBV6-2 or TRBV6-3 with TRBJ1-1; 7 nucleotides align to TRBD1. Germline lookup yields CDR1 MNHEY and CDR2 SVGEGT. V gave up 5 bases and J gave up 2 bases; unmatched junction bases: 11. The CDR3 spans 16 residues. The CDR3 protein is CASSPHAGGSNTEAFF. The CDR3 bases are TGTGCCAGCAGTCCCCACGCAGGGGGAAGTAACACTGAAGCTTTCTTT.

The chain is built from TRBV4-3 and TRBJ1-1; D is uncertain. The CDR3 is 15 residues long. Germline CDR1 is LGHNA and CDR2 is YSLEER. The V gene lost 2 bases and the J gene lost 0 bases, with 10 bases spanning the gap. This CDR3 reads CASSQNGGMNTEAFF. The CDR3 DNA reads as TGCGCCAGCAGCCAAAACGGTGGCATGAACACTGAAGCTTTCTTT.

The chain recombines TRBV5-8 with TRBJ1-2, with D maybe TRBD1 (5 bases). Trimming left V 5 bases short and J 8 bases short, with 13 bases between. CDR1 SGHTS and CDR2 YDEGEE come from the germline V gene. CDR3 length equals 12 residues. CDR3 in amino acids: CASRGTSRGYTF. The CDR3 nucleotides read TGTGCCAGCAGGGGGACGTCGCGGGGCTACACCTTC.

V and J are TRBV30 and TRBJ2-1; 8 bases match TRBD2. Germline V gives CDR1 GTSNPN, CDR2 SVGIG (reference sequence). This CDR3 region has 14 residues. With V trimmed by 3 bases and J by 5 bases, 6 bases remained unmatched. CDR3 region: CAWSGLLADNEQFF. CDR3 DNA: TGTGCCTGGAGCGGTTTACTAGCGGACAATGAGCAGTTCTTC.

The chain carries TRBV27 and TRBJ1-3, with D unresolved. Trimming removed 4 bases at V and 2 bases at J, with 6 bases between. This CDR3 contains 13 residues. The germline V gene encodes CDR1 MNHEY and CDR2 SMNVEV (reference sequence). CDR3 residues: CASSSLPGNTIYF. DNA for the CDR3: TGTGCCAGCAGTTCCCTCCCTGGAAACACCATATATTTT.